This TCR beta chain was captured by sequencing in a study of Ad26.COV2.S vaccination and SARS-CoV-2 variants. Looking at the study overall: Donor was in the COV1001 Ad26.COV2.S trial arm.

Germline-derived CDR1 and CDR2 are MNHEY and SMNVEV (reference sequence). The CDR3 totals 12 residues. Trimming removed 5 bases at V and 6 bases at J, with 10 bases between. Treatment given: roughly 20 received Ad26.COV2.S at low or high dose, single or two shots; several received placebo; per-sample allocation not given. Day 63 following the first vaccine or placebo injection was when the samples were taken. In Boston, the donor was an adult between 18-55 years of age. TCRdb's copy holds only in-frame clones and misses some; the assay was immunoSEQ multiplex PCR. The table lists 380,000 or so clones, about 85% of them singletons, with around 6.4% in the top ten.

The sample here was peripheral blood, taken in a trial of Ad26.COV2.S vaccine versus placebo. The sequence was obtained from a person aged 18 to 59 who received the Ad26.COV2.S COVID-19 vaccine or a placebo. The chain joins TRBV27 to TRBJ1-2; possible D gene TRBD1, 6 bases. The CDR3: CASSATGNGYTF. DNA for the CDR3: TGTGCCAGCAGTGCAACAGGGAATGGCTACACCTTC.